These 17 T cell receptor beta chains originate from one sample sequenced in a study of shared clonotypes between healthy human individuals. Naive CD8 cells lacked CD45RO, underwent positive selection for CCR7 and left out terminally differentiated effector memory CD45RA+ cells. The protocol was immunoSEQ multiplex PCR, while the TCRdb copy is restricted to in-frame clones and leaves out a portion. The repertoire holds about 2.1 million clones, with 80% to 95% as singletons. The specimen was naive CD8+ T cells from PBMCs. The receptors were gathered from a man between 18 and 29 years old in good health. Some clones in this sample may be carry-over from other donors' samples.

The gene calls are TRBV7-7 and TRBJ2-3; no clear D gene. Germline CDR1 and CDR2: SSHAT and FNYEAQ (reference sequence). With 1 base removed from V and 2 bases from J, the gap between germline ends came to 13 bases. This CDR3 contains 16 residues. CDR3 DNA: TGTGCCAGCAGCTTAGGCGCGGCTCCCCCCACAGATACGCAGTATTTT. This encodes CASSLGAAPPTDTQYF.

The chain links TRBV19 to TRBJ2-4, with 7 nucleotides matching TRBD1. The length of the CDR3 is 15 residues. V lost 3 bases, J lost 2 bases, and 4 bases stayed unmatched. Germline loops: CDR1 LNHDA, CDR2 SQIVND (reference sequence). The CDR3 sequence: CASSIGDRSKNIQYF. The CDR3 DNA is TGTGCCAGTAGTATTGGGGACAGATCCAAAAACATTCAGTACTTC.

The chain is built from TRBV14 and TRBJ2-5; 10 bases match TRBD1. CDR3 length: 16 residues. CDR1 is SGHDN, CDR2 FVKESK, per germline. J was trimmed by 1 base and V by 4 bases; bases with no gene match: 6. The CDR3 DNA reads TGTGCCAGCAGCCGCCGGGACAGGGGATCCCAAGAGACCCAGTACTTC. This encodes CASSRRDRGSQETQYF. Combining the CDR3 with reference TRBV14 and TRBJ2-5 gives the whole variable domain EAGVTQFPSHSVIEKGQTVTLRCDPISGHDNLYWYRRVMGKEIKFLLHFVKESKQDESGMPNNRFLAERTGGTYSTLKVQPAELEDSGVYFCASSRRDRGSQETQYFGPGTRLLVL.

The chain uses TRBV29-1 and TRBJ2-1; 8 bases match TRBD2. V shed 5 bases, J shed 3 bases, and the junction held 9 bases outside the gene matches. From germline, CDR1 is SQVTM and CDR2 ANQGSEA. The CDR3 has 15 amino acids. The CDR3 spells CSVSPWTSIYNEQFF. The DNA of the CDR3 is TGCAGCGTTTCCCCCTGGACTAGCATCTACAATGAGCAGTTCTTC.

V and J are TRBV14 and TRBJ2-3, with D perhaps being TRBD1 or TRBD2 (5 bases each). The CDR3 loop spans 16 amino acids. CDR1 is SGHDN and CDR2 is FVKESK in the germline V gene. V was shortened by 5 bases and J by 2 bases, with 17 bases between the two germline ends. The CDR3 reads CASSAWGPSNTDTQYF. Written as DNA, the CDR3 is TGTGCCAGCAGCGCTTGGGGACCCTCGAACACAGATACGCAGTATTTT.

The gene calls are TRBV13 and TRBJ2-5; 7 bases map to TRBD1. Germline loops: CDR1 PRHDT, CDR2 FYEKMQ (reference sequence). CDR3 length equals 16 residues. The junction had 10 bases not matched to a gene; V was cut back by 5 bases and J by 1 base. In DNA form, the CDR3 reads TGTGCCAGCAGCCCCTCAGGGACAGTCGGCCAAGAGACCCAGTACTTC. Translating it yields CASSPSGTVGQETQYF.

CDR3 nucleotide sequence: TGTGCCAGCAGCCAGACCGCGGGCCCGAAATTCTATGGCTACACCTTC. The encoded protein is CASSQTAGPKFYGYTF. The chain has TRBV28 and TRBJ1-2; D remains ambiguous. The CDR3 sequence is 16 residues long. V gave up 6 bases and J gave up 4 bases, with 21 bases separating them. The germline CDR1 and CDR2 sequences are MDHEN and SYDVKM.

This clone was observed a single time. This chain uses TRBV29-1 with TRBJ2-7; D is unclear. Trimming took off 4 bases at V and 2 bases at J, with 9 bases between the two ends. The CDR3 runs to 12 residues. CDR1 is SQVTM and CDR2 is ANQGSEA in the germline V gene. CDR3 sequence: CSVADGAYEQYF. CDR3 nucleotides: TGCAGCGTTGCGGACGGAGCCTACGAGCAGTACTTC.

V and J are TRBV27 and TRBJ1-5; D not resolved. The V end was cut by 6 bases, the J end by 3 bases, with 15 bases between. Germline V gene data show CDR1 as MNHEY and CDR2 as SMNVEV (reference sequence). This CDR3 region has 15 residues. DNA for the CDR3: TGTGCCAGCAGCCCCCTGGGTTTTTCCAATCAGCCCCAGCATTTT. This gives the protein CASSPLGFSNQPQHF.

The chain has TRBV7-3 and TRBJ2-1; D is uncertain. Trimming shortened V by 2 bases and J by 9 bases, and 17 bases separated the two germline ends. This CDR3 is built from 15 residues. CDR1 and CDR2 (germline): SGHTA, FQGTGA. CDR3 bases: TGTGCCAGCAGCTTATATCGGACGATCTCGGGTGAGCAGTTCTTC. Amino acids: CASSLYRTISGEQFF.

The chain combines TRBV2 with TRBJ2-7, with D perhaps matching TRBD1 (5 bases). Germline CDR1 SNHLY, CDR2 FYNNEI. CDR3 length equals 13 residues. V lost 2 bases and J 2 bases, leaving 7 bases between the germline ends. The CDR3 region is CASSERGAYEQYF. The CDR3 region has the DNA TGTGCCAGCAGTGAAAGGGGCGCCTACGAGCAGTACTTC.

Points on this clone: The same CDR3 can be traced to other DNA sequences in this sample. The genes are TRBV19 and TRBJ2-7; no reliable D call. CDR1 LNHDA and CDR2 SQIVND come from the germline V gene (reference sequence). CDR3 length equals 13 residues. V lost 0 bases and J 0 bases, leaving 3 bases between the germline ends. The DNA for the CDR3 is TGTGCCAGTAGTATAGACCTCTCCTACGAGCAGTACTTC. Translated: CASSIDLSYEQYF.

The chain has TRBV15 and TRBJ2-5; tentatively, D is TRBD1 or TRBD2 (5 bases each). CDR1 is LNHNV and CDR2 is YYDKDF in the germline V gene (reference sequence). Deletions cut 6 bases from V and 4 bases from J, with 9 bases between. The CDR3 is made up of 12 amino acids. The CDR3 protein is CATRDGGETQYF. DNA of the CDR3: TGTGCCACCAGGGATGGGGGAGAGACCCAGTACTTC.

V usage is TRBV28 and J usage is TRBJ2-1, with TRBD2 matching 9 bases. There are 16 residues in the CDR3. Trimming removed 2 bases from V and 6 bases from J; junction bases left unmatched: 8. Germline values: CDR1 MDHEN, CDR2 SYDVKM. The CDR3 loop reads CASSLRRTSVVNEQFF. The CDR3 nucleotides are TGTGCCAGCAGTTTAAGGAGGACTAGCGTAGTCAATGAGCAGTTCTTC.

V gene TRBV27 combines with J gene TRBJ1-1; D is perhaps TRBD1 (6 bases). The CDR3 length is 12 residues. Germline V gene sequence: CDR1 MNHEY, CDR2 SMNVEV (reference sequence). The germline V and J ends were trimmed by 8 bases and 5 bases, with 12 bases remaining between them. CDR3 nucleotide sequence: TGTGCCAGCCAGGGGACATTGACTGAAGCTTTCTTT. Amino acids: CASQGTLTEAFF.

CDR3: CAWRVEGARLTEAFF. The CDR3, as DNA: TGTGCCTGGAGGGTGGAGGGGGCGCGTCTCACTGAAGCTTTCTTT. The chain couples TRBV30 to TRBJ1-1, with TRBD1 matching 7 bases. CDR1 and CDR2 from the germline V gene are GTSNPN and SVGIG (reference sequence). The CDR3 runs to 15 residues. V lost 3 bases and J lost 4; bases outside the gene matches: 11.

The sample holds one count of this clone. The gene calls are TRBV29-1 and TRBJ2-3; 7 nucleotides align to TRBD2. Germline CDR1 reads SQVTM; CDR2 reads ANQGSEA. V lost 6 bases, J lost 5 bases, and 8 bases stayed unmatched. CDR3 length equals 13 residues. CDR3 in DNA: TGCAGCGTACCCGGGAGGCAAATAGATACGCAGTATTTT. This codes for CSVPGRQIDTQYF.